One sample yielded the 19 T cell receptor beta chains listed below, sequenced in a study of blood T cell repertoires in COVID-19. Libraries were prepared by immunoSEQ multiplex PCR; TCRdb keeps only in-frame clonotypes and omits some of them. Among tens of thousands of clones listed, 70% to 80% were seen once. Sequencing used peripheral blood. These receptors were taken from a woman in her 70s with acute or convalescent COVID-19.

This clone was counted between two and nine times. The chain couples TRBV27 to TRBJ2-2; TRBD1 matches at 7 bases. Germline assignment: CDR1 MNHEY and CDR2 SMNVEV (reference sequence). With 5 bases clipped from V and 5 bases from J, the junction kept 8 bases outside the gene matches. This CDR3 spans 15 amino acids. CDR3 sequence reads: CASSPPDRVTGELFF. The DNA of the CDR3 is TGTGCCAGCAGTCCCCCCGACAGGGTTACCGGGGAGCTGTTTTTT.

The chain recombines TRBV6-6 with TRBJ2-1, with D possibly TRBD2 on 6 matching bases. Germline V CDR1 and CDR2: MNHNY, SVGAGI (reference sequence). Between the trimmed V and J ends, which lost 6 bases and 7 bases, there was a span of 22 bases. The CDR3 has 16 amino acids. The CDR3 spells CASRDPGLRTLNEQFF. CDR3 in DNA: TGTGCCAGCAGGGATCCGGGACTCAGAACCCTTAATGAGCAGTTCTTC.

The chain employs TRBV4-1 and TRBJ2-3, with a possible D match to TRBD2 (5 bases). Per the germline V gene, CDR1 is MGHRA and CDR2 is YSYEKL. This CDR3 has 16 residues. V was shortened by 2 bases and J by 1 base, with 13 bases between the two germline ends. As DNA, the CDR3 is TGCGCCAGCAGCCAACCTCGGGTGGGAGGCACAGATACGCAGTATTTT. Translated: CASSQPRVGGTDTQYF.

This rearrangement joins TRBV7-2 to TRBJ1-5; 8 nucleotides match TRBD1. Germline values: CDR1 SGHTA, CDR2 FQGNSA. The J segment lost 5 bases and the V segment lost 1 base, leaving 1 base of the junction unmatched. The CDR3 is 14 amino acids. This CDR3 is CASSLGTGYQPQHF. CDR3 nucleotides: TGTGCCAGCAGCTTAGGGACAGGGTATCAGCCCCAGCATTTT.

This chain links TRBV6-5 with TRBJ1-1; tentatively, D is TRBD1 (5 bases). V was pared by 0 bases and J by 6 bases, with 11 bases between. Per germline, CDR1 MNHEY and CDR2 SVGAGI. CDR3 length: 14 residues. CDR3 coding DNA: TGTGCCAGCAGTTACTCGAATGTCAGGGCTGAAGCTTTCTTT. The encoded protein is CASSYSNVRAEAFF.

The chain carries TRBV30 and TRBJ2-7; 7 positions agree with TRBD1. With V trimmed by 3 bases and J by 7 bases, 3 bases remained unmatched. This CDR3 contains 11 residues. The germline CDR1 and CDR2 sequences are GTSNPN and SVGIG (reference sequence). CDR3 coding DNA: TGTGCCTGGAGCCAGGGGGAGGAGCAGTACTTC. It encodes CAWSQGEEQYF.

The CDR3 DNA is TGTGCCACCAGCAGAGACTCAACCGGGACAGGGGGAGAGACCCAGTACTTC. Amino acid sequence: CATSRDSTGTGGETQYF. The rearrangement links TRBV15 to TRBJ2-5, with 11 bases aligning to TRBD1. CDR3 length: 17 amino acids. J was trimmed by 4 bases and V by 0 bases; bases with no gene match: 7. Looked up from germline, CDR1 is LNHNV and CDR2 is YYDKDF (reference sequence).

The rearrangement links TRBV7-9 to TRBJ2-3, with no clear D. The germline CDR1 and CDR2 sequences are SEHNR and FQNEAQ (reference sequence). This CDR3 is built from 12 residues. V lost 5 bases to trimming and J lost 0 bases, with 3 bases between them. The CDR3 spells CASSPSTDTQYF. Written as DNA, the CDR3 is TGTGCCAGCAGCCCGAGCACAGATACGCAGTATTTT. Combining the CDR3 with reference TRBV7-9 and TRBJ2-3 gives the whole variable domain DTGVSQNPRHKITKRGQNVTFRCDPISEHNRLYWYRQTLGQGPEFLTYFQNEAQLEKSRLLSDRFSAERPKGSFSTLEIQRTEQGDSAMYLCASSPSTDTQYFGPGTRLTVL.

V gene TRBV6-2 or TRBV6-3 combines with J gene TRBJ1-1, with D maybe TRBD1 (5 bases). Germline V CDR1 and CDR2: MNHEY, SVGEGT. This CDR3 comprises 13 residues. Deletions cut 3 bases from V and 4 bases from J, with 9 bases between. CDR3 nucleotides: TGTGCCAGCAGTTATTGGGGCGGCACTGAAGCTTTCTTT. Amino acid sequence: CASSYWGGTEAFF.

This chain uses TRBV11-2 with TRBJ2-7; D is unclear. CDR1 and CDR2 (germline): SGHAT, FQNNGV. V lost 3 bases and J lost 2, with 11 bases in between. The CDR3 loop spans 14 amino acids. The CDR3 spells CASSFGATTYEQYF. The CDR3 bases are TGTGCCAGCAGCTTTGGAGCGACGACCTACGAGCAGTACTTC.

The chain is built from TRBV5-4 and TRBJ1-2, with TRBD1 identical over 7 bases. V was pared by 4 bases and J by 6 bases, with 9 bases of the junction left unmatched. Germline CDR1 and CDR2: SGHNT and YYREEE (reference sequence). The CDR3 contains 14 residues. The CDR3 bases are TGTGCCAGCAGCGAGCTGACAGGGCGGGATGGCTACACCTTC. Protein product: CASSELTGRDGYTF.

CDR3: CASSTSSGTAGNEQFF. DNA of the CDR3: TGTGCCAGTAGTACTTCCTCCGGGACAGCGGGCAATGAGCAGTTCTTC. The rearrangement links TRBV19 to TRBJ2-1; TRBD1 might be the D (7 bases). The CDR3 runs 16 residues. Trimming cost V 4 bases and J 6 bases, with 19 bases left between them. Germline-derived CDR1 and CDR2 are LNHDA and SQIVND (reference sequence).

The chain has TRBV5-1 and TRBJ2-1; 8 bases agree with TRBD1. The germline V gene has CDR1 SGHRS and CDR2 YFSETQ. V lost 1 base to trimming and J lost 4 bases; unmatched junction nucleotides: 10. The CDR3 contains 17 residues. The CDR3: CASSLNVLRQGYNEQFF. The CDR3 DNA reads TGCGCCAGCAGCTTGAACGTTTTACGACAGGGGTACAATGAGCAGTTCTTC.

This clone appeared a single time. The gene calls are TRBV9 and TRBJ1-1; D unclear. Germline V gives CDR1 SGDLS, CDR2 YYNGEE. This CDR3 is 16 amino acids long. V lost 0 bases and J 4 bases, leaving 16 bases between the germline ends. The CDR3 DNA reads TGTGCCAGCAGCGTAGCTAGCCCGTTCTCGGGCACTGAAGCTTTCTTT. It is translated as CASSVASPFSGTEAFF.

This clone appeared a few times. This chain joins TRBV6-5 and TRBJ1-4, with D uncertain. The CDR3 has 15 amino acids. The germline V gene encodes CDR1 MNHEY and CDR2 SVGAGI. V lost 6 bases and J lost 3, with 14 bases in between. CDR3 loop: CASSPLGSSNEKLFF. As DNA, the CDR3 is TGTGCCAGCAGCCCCCTCGGGAGTTCTAATGAAAAACTGTTTTTT.

The V gene is TRBV5-4, the J gene TRBJ2-2; 8 nucleotides agree with TRBD1. Germline CDR1 is SGHNT and CDR2 is YYREEE (reference sequence). This CDR3 contains 16 residues. V was clipped by 0 bases and J by 6 bases; unmatched bases: 7. The CDR3 here is CASSLESYRGAGELFF. CDR3 DNA: TGTGCCAGCAGCTTGGAATCGTACAGGGGGGCCGGGGAGCTGTTTTTT.

This clone has only one observation. The chain links TRBV6-5 to TRBJ1-2; 7 nucleotides align to TRBD1. From germline, CDR1 is MNHEY and CDR2 SVGAGI. CDR3 length equals 16 residues. V shed 4 bases, J shed 4 bases, and the junction held 12 bases outside the gene matches. CDR3: CASSSTQREGAYGYTF. The CDR3 nucleotides are TGTGCCAGCAGTTCAACACAACGGGAGGGGGCCTATGGCTACACCTTC.

The genes are TRBV18 and TRBJ1-2, with D maybe TRBD1 (6 bases). There are 14 residues in the CDR3. Between the trimmed V and J ends, which lost 2 bases and 6 bases, there was a span of 13 bases. CDR1 KGHSH and CDR2 LQKENI come from the germline V gene. Here the CDR3 DNA reads TGTGCCAGCTCACCAGGACAGCTCCTCCATGGCTACACCTTC. It yields the protein CASSPGQLLHGYTF.

This chain links TRBV5-1 with TRBJ2-5; 9 positions match TRBD1. This CDR3 comprises 15 residues. Trimming took 0 bases from V and 5 from J; bases not matched to a gene: 5. Germline CDR1 reads SGHRS; CDR2 reads YFSETQ. The CDR3 spells CASSLDRGLVETQYF. In DNA form, the CDR3 reads TGCGCCAGCAGCTTGGACAGGGGGCTGGTGGAGACCCAGTACTTC.